Listed below are T cell receptor beta chains from one sample, sequenced in a study of blood T cell repertoires in COVID-19. Data came from immunoSEQ multiplex PCR; TCRdb stores just in-frame clones and leaves some out. The table has 240,000 or so clones, about 86% seen once. The sample taken for sequencing was peripheral blood. Receptor source: a man aged 60 to 75 with acute or convalescent COVID-19. Each CDR3 is given with its conserved first and last residue. Each record gives: CDR3 length, D gene, V gene, clone size, J gene, CDR3 DNA, CDR3 protein. The D gene is left open where the match is weak. Clone size is given for some rows only: seen once, a few or many times, or a class if the clone is expanded.

length: 16; D: -; V: TRBV21-1; size: -; J: TRBJ2-1; DNA: TGTGCCAGCAGCAAAGATAGGGGGGGATCCTACAATGAGCAGTTCTTC; CDR3: CASSKDRGGSYNEQFF
length: 12; D: -; V: TRBV12-3/TRBV12-4; size: -; J: TRBJ2-1; DNA: TGTGCCAGCAGCCGACAGTACAATGAGCAGTTCTTC; CDR3: CASSRQYNEQFF
length: 14; D: -; V: TRBV6-1; size: -; J: TRBJ2-5; DNA: TGTGCCAGCAGTGATCCAGGGAGGCGAGAGACCCAGTACTTC; CDR3: CASSDPGRRETQYF
length: 14; D: -; V: TRBV9; size: -; J: TRBJ2-7; DNA: TGTGCCAGCAGCGTAGGGGTGGAGGCCTACGAGCAGTACTTC; CDR3: CASSVGVEAYEQYF
length: 16; D: TRBD2; V: TRBV4-3; size: -; J: TRBJ2-7; DNA: TGCGCCAGCAGCCACGGACTAGCGCGGAGCTCCTACGAGCAGTACTTC; CDR3: CASSHGLARSSYEQYF
length: 15; D: -; V: TRBV5-1; size: -; J: TRBJ2-1; DNA: TGCGCCAGCAGCTTGCAGGGGGGCTCCTACAATGAGCAGTTCTTC; CDR3: CASSLQGGSYNEQFF
length: 20; D: TRBD1; V: TRBV4-1; size: -; J: TRBJ1-3; DNA: TGCGCCAGCAGCCAAGTAACAACCGGGACAGGGGTACTTACTGGAAACACCATATATTTT; CDR3: CASSQVTTGTGVLTGNTIYF
length: 13; D: TRBD2; V: TRBV18; size: -; J: TRBJ2-7; DNA: TGTGCCAGCTCACCCGGACTAGCGGGAGAACAGTACTTC; CDR3: CASSPGLAGEQYF
length: 15; D: TRBD1; V: TRBV5-1; size: -; J: TRBJ1-2; DNA: TGCGCCAGCAGCTTGATGGGACAGGGGGCGCAAGGCTACACCTTC; CDR3: CASSLMGQGAQGYTF
length: 16; D: TRBD2; V: TRBV9; size: -; J: TRBJ2-1; DNA: TGTGCCAGCAGCGTAGGAACTAGCGGATTACAGAATGAGCAGTTCTTC; CDR3: CASSVGTSGLQNEQFF
length: 13; D: TRBD1; V: TRBV6-6; size: once; J: TRBJ2-5; DNA: TGTGCCAGCATGGGACAGGGAGGGGAGACCCAGTACTTC; CDR3: CASMGQGGETQYF
length: 15; D: TRBD1; V: TRBV18; size: -; J: TRBJ2-7; DNA: TGTGCCAGCTCACCGCTGGACAGGGGCGGCTACGAGCAGTACTTC; CDR3: CASSPLDRGGYEQYF